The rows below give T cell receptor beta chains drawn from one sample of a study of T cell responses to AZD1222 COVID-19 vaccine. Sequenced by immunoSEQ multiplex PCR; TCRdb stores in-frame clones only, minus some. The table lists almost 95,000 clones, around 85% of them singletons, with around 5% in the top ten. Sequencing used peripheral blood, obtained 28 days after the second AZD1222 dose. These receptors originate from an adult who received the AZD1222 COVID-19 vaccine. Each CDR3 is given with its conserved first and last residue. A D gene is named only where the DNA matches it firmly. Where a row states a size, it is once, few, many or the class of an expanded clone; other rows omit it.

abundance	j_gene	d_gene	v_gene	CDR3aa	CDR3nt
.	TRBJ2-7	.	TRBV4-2	CASSQVGLAYEQYF	TGTGCCAGCAGCCAAGTAGGCCTAGCCTACGAGCAGTACTTC
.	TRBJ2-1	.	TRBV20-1	CSARGRGGQFF	TGCAGTGCTAGAGGGCGCGGAGGGCAGTTCTTC
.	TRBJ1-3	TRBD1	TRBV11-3	CASSTGGTGNTIYF	TGTGCCAGCAGCACAGGGGGCACTGGAAACACCATATATTTT
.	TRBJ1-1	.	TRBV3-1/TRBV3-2	CASSPRVGARTEAFF	TGTGCCAGCAGCCCCCGGGTGGGGGCGCGCACTGAAGCTTTCTTT
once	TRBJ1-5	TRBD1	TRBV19	CASSMVGQGQPQHF	TGTGCCAGTAGTATGGTGGGACAGGGCCAGCCCCAGCATTTT
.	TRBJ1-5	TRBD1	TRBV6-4	CASSENRGQPQHF	TGTGCCAGCAGTGAAAACAGGGGGCAGCCCCAGCATTTT
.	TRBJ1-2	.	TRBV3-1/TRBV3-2	CASSQDLGGRYGYTF	TGTGCCAGCAGCCAAGATTTAGGAGGGCGGTATGGCTACACCTTC
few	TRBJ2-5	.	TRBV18	CASSPPSAAASQETQYF	TGTGCCAGCTCACCACCGTCCGCCGCCGCGTCCCAAGAGACCCAGTACTTC
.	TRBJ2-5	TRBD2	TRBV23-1	CASSQKGGDQETQYF	TGCGCCAGCAGTCAAAAGGGAGGGGACCAAGAGACCCAGTACTTC
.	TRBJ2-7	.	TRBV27	CASSTDRAGGLDEQYF	TGTGCCAGCAGTACCGACCGGGCCGGTGGCCTGGACGAGCAGTACTTC
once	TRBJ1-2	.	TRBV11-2	CASRPTGSAYGYTF	TGTGCCAGCAGGCCAACAGGGTCAGCCTATGGCTACACCTTC
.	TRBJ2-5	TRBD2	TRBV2	CASSAGLAVLGTQYF	TGTGCCAGCAGTGCAGGACTAGCGGTGTTGGGGACCCAGTACTTC
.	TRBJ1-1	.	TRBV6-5	CASNPGQNTEAFF	TGTGCCAGCAACCCGGGACAGAACACTGAAGCTTTCTTT
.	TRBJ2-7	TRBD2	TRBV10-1	CASGDTGGGTYEQYF	TGCGCCAGCGGGGATACCGGGGGGGGCACCTACGAGCAGTACTTC
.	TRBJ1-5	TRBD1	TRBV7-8	CASSQGTGNQPQHF	TGTGCCAGCAGCCAGGGGACAGGTAATCAGCCCCAGCATTTT
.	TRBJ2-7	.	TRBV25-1	CASSAQSYEQYF	TGTGCCAGCAGTGCTCAGTCCTACGAGCAGTACTTC
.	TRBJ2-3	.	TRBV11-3	CASSLGEGTQYF	TGTGCCAGCAGCTTAGGGGAAGGCACGCAGTATTTT
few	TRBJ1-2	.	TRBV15	CATSRDAGRGGYTF	TGTGCCACCAGCAGAGATGCAGGTCGAGGTGGCTACACCTTC
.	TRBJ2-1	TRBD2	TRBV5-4	CASSSGTSGYNEQFF	TGTGCCAGCAGCTCCGGGACTAGCGGGTACAATGAGCAGTTCTTC
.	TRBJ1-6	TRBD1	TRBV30	CAWSVWTGIGSPLHF	TGTGCCTGGAGTGTATGGACAGGGATAGGTTCACCCCTCCACTTT
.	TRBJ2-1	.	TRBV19	CASSISYNEQFF	TGTGCCAGTAGTATATCCTACAATGAGCAGTTCTTC
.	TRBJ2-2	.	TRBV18	CASSRDMNTGELFF	TGTGCCAGCTCCAGGGACATGAACACCGGGGAGCTGTTTTTT
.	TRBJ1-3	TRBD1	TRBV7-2	CASSQLQGAIYF	TGTGCCAGCAGCCAACTTCAGGGGGCCATATATTTT
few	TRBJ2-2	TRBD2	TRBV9	CARRPGTSGRKTGELFF	TGTGCCAGGCGCCCGGGGACTAGCGGGAGAAAGACCGGGGAGCTGTTTTTT
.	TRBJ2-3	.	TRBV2	CASIRLPDSDTQYF	TGTGCCAGCATCCGACTACCGGATTCCGATACGCAGTATTTT
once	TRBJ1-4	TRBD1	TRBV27	CASSPRGRGEKLFF	TGTGCCAGCAGCCCGAGGGGGCGGGGTGAAAAACTGTTTTTT
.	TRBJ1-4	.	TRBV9	CASSVVPDGEKLFF	TGTGCCAGCAGCGTAGTGCCGGATGGCGAAAAACTGTTTTTT
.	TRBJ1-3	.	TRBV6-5	CASSYSSGHSGNTIYF	TGTGCCAGCAGTTACTCGTCAGGCCACTCTGGAAACACCATATATTTT
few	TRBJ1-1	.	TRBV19	CASRLNTEAFF	TGTGCCAGTAGGCTGAACACTGAAGCTTTCTTT
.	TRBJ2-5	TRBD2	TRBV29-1	CSVDTSGGETQYF	TGCAGCGTCGATACTAGCGGGGGTGAGACCCAGTACTTC
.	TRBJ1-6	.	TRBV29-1	CSVAEGGGYDSPLHF	TGCAGCGTTGCCGAAGGGGGGGGATATGATTCACCCCTCCACTTT
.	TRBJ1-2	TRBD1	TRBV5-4	CASAPDRDYGYTF	TGTGCCAGCGCCCCGGACAGGGACTATGGCTACACCTTC
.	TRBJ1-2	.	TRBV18	CASSGGSSYGYTF	TGTGCCAGCTCAGGGGGCTCCAGCTATGGCTACACCTTC
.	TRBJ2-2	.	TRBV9	CASSVGSGIGELFF	TGTGCCAGCAGCGTAGGATCAGGGATTGGGGAGCTGTTTTTT
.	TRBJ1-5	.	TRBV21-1	CASSGSGAQDQPQHF	TGTGCCAGCAGCGGATCAGGGGCGCAGGATCAGCCCCAGCATTTT
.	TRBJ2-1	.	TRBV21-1	CASSQGVTGKNSYNEQFF	TGTGCCAGCAGCCAGGGGGTGACAGGGAAAAACTCCTACAATGAGCAGTTCTTC
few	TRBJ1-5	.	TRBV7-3	CASSSYTPQPQHF	TGTGCCAGCAGCTCATACACGCCCCAGCCCCAGCATTTT
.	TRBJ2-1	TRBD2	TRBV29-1	CSLLESGRWNEQFF	TGCAGCCTCCTGGAGAGCGGGAGGTGGAATGAGCAGTTCTTC
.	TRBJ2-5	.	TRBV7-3	CASSRGGRETQYF	TGTGCCAGCAGCCGCGGGGGCCGGGAGACCCAGTACTTC
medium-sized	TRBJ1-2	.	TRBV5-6	CASSLVRGNYGYTF	TGTGCCAGCAGCTTGGTTCGGGGAAACTATGGCTACACCTTC
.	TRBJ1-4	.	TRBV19	CASRREYRGEKLFF	TGTGCCAGTAGGCGGGAGTATCGCGGTGAAAAACTGTTTTTT
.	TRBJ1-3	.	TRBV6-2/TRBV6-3	CASSPFRTSGNTIYF	TGTGCCAGCAGCCCGTTCAGGACATCTGGAAACACCATATATTTT